A single sample is the source of the 29 T cell receptor beta chains below, sequenced in a study of blood T cell repertoires in COVID-19. Assay: immunoSEQ multiplex PCR; the TCRdb copy retains only in-frame clones and omits some. The data hold tens of thousands of clones, with about nine tenths observed a single time. Sequencing was performed on peripheral blood. The receptors come from a man aged 70 or older with active COVID-19.

The CDR3 DNA reads as TGCGCCAGCAGGCCCGGGACTAGCGGGAGGACGTACCAAGAGACCCAGTACTTC. Translating gives CASRPGTSGRTYQETQYF. This sequence joins TRBV5-1 and TRBJ2-5; 15 nucleotides line up with TRBD2. The CDR3 sequence is 18 residues long. The junction had 8 bases not matched to a gene; V was cut back by 5 bases and J by 0 bases. Germline V gene sequence: CDR1 SGHRS, CDR2 YFSETQ.

The chain combines TRBV5-6 with TRBJ2-7, with 9 bases fitting TRBD1. CDR3 length: 14 amino acids. V gave up 3 bases and J gave up 2 bases; unmatched junction bases: 3. CDR1 is SGHDT and CDR2 is YYEEEE in the germline V gene. CDR3 nucleotides: TGTGCCAGCAGCTGGGACAGGGTCCCCTACGAGCAGTACTTC. Translated, it gives CASSWDRVPYEQYF.

The J gene is TRBJ2-5, the V gene TRBV7-8; a weak D match, TRBD2 (5 bases). The length of the CDR3 is 12 residues. Germline V lookup: CDR1 SGHVS, CDR2 FQNEAQ. V dropped 8 bases and J dropped 3 bases, with 10 bases sitting between them. The CDR3 sequence: CASQTGKETQYF. The DNA of the CDR3 is TGTGCCAGCCAGACGGGGAAAGAGACCCAGTACTTC.

This clone is a singleton in its sample. The genes are TRBV5-1 and TRBJ1-1; tentative D call: TRBD1 (6 bases). There are 13 residues in the CDR3. CDR1 is SGHRS and CDR2 is YFSETQ in the germline V gene. Trimming cost V 4 bases and J 8 bases, with 15 bases left between them. CDR3 in DNA: TGCGCCAGCAGCACAGGGACGGCGAGGGAAGCTTTCTTT. Encoded protein: CASSTGTAREAFF.

This chain joins TRBV28 and TRBJ1-2; D call uncertain. Trimming stripped 5 bases from V and 0 bases from J, with 19 bases between. Germline-derived CDR1 and CDR2 are MDHEN and SYDVKM. The CDR3 covers 17 residues. The CDR3 DNA follows: TGTGCCAGCAGTCCAAGTGGCAGTGCCACTACTAACTATGGCTACACCTTC. Translating it yields CASSPSGSATTNYGYTF.

This clone was counted a single time. This chain joins TRBV6-5 and TRBJ1-1; no definite D call. Germline assignment: CDR1 MNHEY and CDR2 SVGAGI. The CDR3 has 13 amino acids. V dropped 6 bases and J dropped 0 bases, with 8 bases sitting between them. The CDR3 reads CASRRYLNTEAFF. DNA of the CDR3: TGTGCCAGCAGGAGATATCTGAACACTGAAGCTTTCTTT.

The chain employs TRBV28 and TRBJ1-1, with D possibly matching TRBD1 (5 bases). The CDR3 is 15 residues long. Germline assignment: CDR1 MDHEN and CDR2 SYDVKM. V lost 4 bases to trimming and J lost 4 bases, with 16 bases between them. The CDR3, as DNA: TGTGCCAGCAGTTACGGAGGGGTGGGGAGCACTGAAGCTTTCTTT. Amino acids: CASSYGGVGSTEAFF.

The V and J genes are TRBV27 and TRBJ2-7, with 7 bases lining up with TRBD2. The germline gives CDR1 MNHEY, CDR2 SMNVEV (reference sequence). V gave up 3 bases and J gave up 7 bases; unmatched junction bases: 3. There are 12 residues in the CDR3. The CDR3 DNA follows: TGTGCCAGCAGTTTTGGCGGGAGAGAGCAGTACTTC. This gives the protein CASSFGGREQYF.

The V call is TRBV6-5, the J call TRBJ2-2, with D perhaps matching TRBD1 (5 bases). Germline lookup yields CDR1 MNHEY and CDR2 SVGAGI. Trimming took 6 bases from V and 3 from J, leaving 11 bases between them. This CDR3 contains 14 residues. CDR3 region: CASSLGHYTGELFF. CDR3 DNA sequence: TGTGCCAGCAGCCTCGGACATTACACCGGGGAGCTGTTTTTT.

This clone has a single count. V usage is TRBV11-3 and J usage is TRBJ2-1, with D hard to call. Per germline, CDR1 SGHNT and CDR2 YENEEA. This CDR3 region has 12 residues. Trimming left V 5 bases short and J 9 bases short, with 11 bases between. The CDR3: CASSPGRSEQFF. CDR3 in DNA: TGTGCCAGCAGCCCCGGAAGGAGTGAGCAGTTCTTC.

The V gene is TRBV4-2, the J gene TRBJ2-6; 7 bases are a match to TRBD2. Losses at the gene ends were 1 base for V and 3 bases for J; bases not matched to a gene: 6. Germline V gene lookup returns CDR1 LGHNA and CDR2 YNFKEQ. There are 17 residues in the CDR3. The CDR3, as DNA: TGTGCCAGCAGCCAAGGCAGTGGGGGGGATGGGGCCAACGTCCTGACTTTC. Translating it yields CASSQGSGGDGANVLTF.

This rearrangement joins TRBV20-1 to TRBJ1-3; tentatively, D is TRBD1 (5 bases). V shed 0 bases and J shed 10 bases, with 7 bases lying between them. The CDR3 sequence is 11 residues long. Germline V gene sequence: CDR1 DFQATT, CDR2 SNEGSKA (reference sequence). CDR3 DNA sequence: TGCAGTGCTAGAGATCAGGGAACCATATATTTT. It yields the protein CSARDQGTIYF.

This sequence joins TRBV9 and TRBJ2-1; TRBD1 matches at 7 bases. The V and J ends lost 0 bases and 8 bases, in that order; junction bases with no gene match: 8. This CDR3 spans 15 amino acids. Germline V gene lookup returns CDR1 SGDLS and CDR2 YYNGEE. This CDR3 is CASSVVAGGRDEQFF. Written as DNA, the CDR3 is TGTGCCAGCAGCGTAGTGGCAGGGGGTAGGGATGAGCAGTTCTTC.

In the case of this clone: Other DNA sequences within the sample encode an identical CDR3. This sequence joins TRBV20-1 and TRBJ2-7; D remains unclear. CDR3 length: 11 amino acids. Germline CDR1 is DFQATT and CDR2 is SNEGSKA (reference sequence). V was cut by 2 bases and J by 6 bases, with 8 bases left in between. The CDR3: CSARSGFEQYF. CDR3 DNA sequence: TGCAGTGCTAGATCCGGGTTCGAGCAGTACTTC.

This sequence joins TRBV5-4 and TRBJ2-7; TRBD1 aligns across 9 bases. CDR1 is SGHNT and CDR2 is YYREEE in the germline V gene (reference sequence). This CDR3 contains 16 residues. Trimming took 0 bases from V and 3 from J; bases not matched to a gene: 7. In DNA, the CDR3 is TGTGCCAGCAGCTTGGAGGGGGGACAGGGTCTCTACGAGCAGTACTTC. This codes for CASSLEGGQGLYEQYF.

Only one count was recorded for this clone. The V call is TRBV11-1, the J call TRBJ2-1; a possible D gene is TRBD2 (7 bases). Trimming removed 0 bases from V and 3 bases from J, with 15 bases in between. Germline V gives CDR1 SGHAT, CDR2 FQDESV (reference sequence). This CDR3 region has 17 residues. The DNA for the CDR3 is TGTGCCAGCAGCTTAGCGAGGGGGACTACCGTCTACAATGAGCAGTTCTTC. It translates to CASSLARGTTVYNEQFF.

The V call is TRBV7-9, the J call TRBJ2-1; 8 nucleotides match TRBD2. V was pared by 5 bases and J by 7 bases, with 10 bases of the junction left unmatched. Germline lookup yields CDR1 SEHNR and CDR2 FQNEAQ (reference sequence). This CDR3 region has 15 residues. Written as DNA, the CDR3 is TGTGCCAGCAGCGAGAGCGGGAGAGTAATAAATGAGCAGTTCTTC. Translated, it gives CASSESGRVINEQFF.

This sequence joins TRBV6-2 or TRBV6-3 and TRBJ2-3; 10 bases fit TRBD2. This CDR3 comprises 17 residues. V lost 2 bases, J lost 4 bases, and 9 bases stayed unmatched. Germline loops: CDR1 MNHEY, CDR2 SVGEGT. CDR3 sequence reads: CASSYGSSGSFSDTQYF. For the CDR3, the DNA is TGTGCCAGCAGTTACGGATCTAGCGGGAGCTTTTCAGATACGCAGTATTTT.

The chain links TRBV5-6 to TRBJ1-2; no reliable D call. Germline V gives CDR1 SGHDT, CDR2 YYEEEE. Trimming pared 0 bases from V and 2 bases from J, leaving 11 bases between. The CDR3 is made up of 15 amino acids. The CDR3 DNA follows: TGTGCCAGCAGCTTGGAGACGGGGTTCAACTATGGCTACACCTTC. The encoded protein is CASSLETGFNYGYTF.

This chain joins TRBV11-1 and TRBJ2-3; perhaps TRBD2 as D (8 bases). V was cut by 5 bases and J by 4 bases, with 16 bases left in between. The CDR3 totals 15 residues. Germline V gene lookup returns CDR1 SGHAT and CDR2 FQDESV (reference sequence). The CDR3 DNA reads as TGTGCCAGCAGCCGGGAGGGGGCGCAAGCAGATACGCAGTATTTT. Protein sequence: CASSREGAQADTQYF.

The rearrangement joins TRBV3-1 (or the pseudogene TRBV3-2) to TRBJ2-1; 15 nucleotides agree with TRBD2. CDR3 length equals 16 residues. V was clipped by 4 bases and J by 4 bases; unmatched bases: 2. CDR1 is LGHDT and CDR2 is YNNKEL in the germline V gene (reference sequence). The CDR3: CASSRGLAGGYNEQFF. CDR3 bases: TGTGCCAGCAGCCGGGGACTAGCGGGGGGTTACAATGAGCAGTTCTTC.

V and J are TRBV24-1 and TRBJ1-1; D ambiguous. Germline V CDR1 and CDR2: KGHDR, SFDVKD. The V end was cut by 4 bases, the J end by 1 base, with 6 bases between. This CDR3 spans 13 amino acids. CDR3 protein: CATSDVWNTEAFF. In nucleotides, the CDR3 is TGTGCCACCAGTGACGTGTGGAACACTGAAGCTTTCTTT.

In this sample, this clone turned up a few times. The chain has TRBV5-1 and TRBJ2-5; TRBD2 aligns across 8 bases. Germline V gene data show CDR1 as SGHRS and CDR2 as YFSETQ. The CDR3 has 13 residues. V trimming: 2 bases; J trimming: 10 bases; junction bases outside the gene matches: 7. The CDR3 nucleotides are TGCGCCAGCAGCTTCAGCGGGAGTGGGATCCAGTACTTC. Translation gives CASSFSGSGIQYF.

This rearrangement joins TRBV18 to TRBJ1-1; 10 bases map to TRBD1. CDR1 and CDR2 from the germline V gene are KGHSH and LQKENI. Unmatched junction bases numbered 8, after V lost 3 bases and J lost 4 bases. There are 16 residues in the CDR3. In nucleotides, the CDR3 is TGTGCCAGCTCACCCGGGACAGGGGCCCTGGTCACTGAAGCTTTCTTT. Its translation: CASSPGTGALVTEAFF.

The chain has TRBV7-2 and TRBJ2-5, with 10 bases aligning to TRBD2. The J segment lost 4 bases and the V segment lost 5 bases, leaving 10 bases of the junction unmatched. Germline values: CDR1 SGHTA, CDR2 FQGNSA. The CDR3 covers 16 residues. The chain's CDR3 is CASSPWDSGGIETQYF. The CDR3 DNA follows: TGTGCCAGCAGCCCCTGGGATAGCGGGGGGATAGAGACCCAGTACTTC.

The chain's CDR3 is CAINSASGSHEQYF. The CDR3 DNA is TGTGCCATCAATTCCGCTAGCGGGAGCCACGAGCAGTACTTC. The chain couples TRBV10-3 to TRBJ2-7, with 10 positions matching TRBD2. The CDR3 is 14 amino acids. The J segment lost 5 bases and the V segment lost 7 bases, leaving 8 bases of the junction unmatched. From germline, CDR1 is ENHRY and CDR2 SYGVKD.

The chain joins TRBV30 to TRBJ2-2; D gene unclear. The CDR3 runs 12 residues. Germline V lookup: CDR1 GTSNPN, CDR2 SVGIG (reference sequence). V lost 2 bases and J 5 bases, leaving 6 bases between the germline ends. CDR3 sequence: CAWSSSTGELFF. The CDR3 bases are TGTGCCTGGAGTTCTAGTACCGGGGAGCTGTTTTTT.

The gene calls are TRBV7-9 and TRBJ1-2, with D uncertain. Germline V CDR1 and CDR2: SEHNR, FQNEAQ (reference sequence). The CDR3 runs 15 residues. Trimming cost V 1 base and J 4 bases, with 13 bases left between them. CDR3: CASSLDSRIFYGYTF. In DNA form, the CDR3 reads TGTGCCAGCAGCTTAGATTCCAGGATTTTCTATGGCTACACCTTC.

The chain uses TRBV30 and TRBJ2-5; 8 nucleotides align to TRBD1. This CDR3 contains 14 residues. Germline values: CDR1 GTSNPN, CDR2 SVGIG (reference sequence). Trimming took 2 bases from V and 5 from J; bases not matched to a gene: 7. CDR3 sequence: CAWSTQGAWETQYF. The CDR3, as DNA: TGTGCCTGGAGTACTCAGGGGGCTTGGGAGACCCAGTACTTC.